The rows below give T cell receptor beta chains drawn from one sample of a study of radiation and T cells in renal cell carcinoma. Only in-frame clones appear in the TCRdb table, and some are missing; sequencing was by immunoSEQ multiplex PCR. This sample has approximately 94,000 clones, with 70% to 85% found just once. The sequencing used blood, collected from a patient whose treatment included radiotherapy and nephrectomy. These receptors were taken from a man aged 60-69 years with renal cell carcinoma. Each CDR3 is given with its conserved first and last residue. A D gene is named only where the DNA matches it firmly. The size field is filled for only some rows; it gives once, few, many or a size class.

clone_size	d_call	j_call	v_call	cdr3_aa	cdr3_nt
.	.	TRBJ1-3	TRBV5-1	CASSPRVSGNTIYF	TGCGCCAGCAGCCCGAGGGTCTCTGGAAACACCATATATTTT
.	TRBD2	TRBJ2-1	TRBV7-3	CASSPGTSGWDEQFF	TGTGCCAGCAGCCCTGGGACTAGCGGCTGGGATGAGCAGTTCTTC
.	TRBD2	TRBJ2-1	TRBV10-2	CASSGGLAGLNEQFF	TGCGCCAGCAGTGGGGGACTAGCGGGCTTAAATGAGCAGTTCTTC
.	TRBD1	TRBJ1-1	TRBV7-2	CASSLDRGRDTEAFF	TGTGCCAGCAGCTTAGACAGGGGGAGGGACACTGAAGCTTTCTTT
.	TRBD1	TRBJ1-5	TRBV10-2	CASSDTGDGQPQHF	TGCGCCAGCAGTGATACAGGGGACGGGCAGCCCCAGCATTTT
.	TRBD1	TRBJ1-2	TRBV5-1	CASSPGSGQGIDGYTF	TGCGCCAGCAGCCCCGGATCGGGACAGGGGATAGATGGCTACACCTTC
few	.	TRBJ2-6	TRBV18	CASSLRQTFSGANVLTF	TGTGCCAGCTCACTCCGCCAGACATTTTCTGGGGCCAACGTCCTGACTTTC
.	.	TRBJ1-5	TRBV28	CASSSAGSGPQHF	TGTGCCAGCAGTTCCGCAGGGTCAGGGCCCCAGCATTTT
few	TRBD2	TRBJ2-5	TRBV7-8	CASSLAEMYQETQYF	TGTGCCAGCAGTCTAGCGGAGATGTACCAAGAGACCCAGTACTTC
.	.	TRBJ2-7	TRBV19	CASSPGAEPSYEQYF	TGTGCCAGTAGTCCCGGGGCGGAGCCCAGCTACGAGCAGTACTTC
.	.	TRBJ1-5	TRBV6-4	CASSDGPNQPQHF	TGTGCCAGCAGTGACGGTCCTAATCAGCCCCAGCATTTT
once	.	TRBJ1-5	TRBV10-3	CAISGGMESNQPQHF	TGTGCCATCAGTGGGGGTATGGAGAGCAATCAGCCCCAGCATTTT
few	TRBD1	TRBJ1-1	TRBV5-1	CASTWTGAVNTEAFF	TGCGCCAGCACCTGGACAGGGGCTGTGAACACTGAAGCTTTCTTT
.	TRBD2	TRBJ2-7	TRBV4-3	CASSQEGLAGEQYF	TGCGCCAGCAGCCAAGAAGGACTAGCGGGAGAGCAGTACTTC
once	.	TRBJ2-4	TRBV27	CASSYASYGRGSENIQYF	TGTGCCAGCAGTTACGCGTCATACGGAAGGGGATCAGAAAACATTCAGTACTTC
.	.	TRBJ2-7	TRBV27	CASSLSGQKYAYEQYF	TGTGCCAGCAGTTTAAGCGGACAGAAGTACGCCTACGAGCAGTACTTC
.	.	TRBJ2-7	TRBV4-1	CASSQVLEQGEQYF	TGCGCCAGCAGCCAAGTTCTCGAGCAGGGTGAGCAGTACTTC
.	TRBD1	TRBJ2-7	TRBV19	CASGAETGPYEQYF	TGTGCCAGTGGGGCCGAGACAGGGCCCTACGAGCAGTACTTC
.	TRBD1	TRBJ1-1	TRBV19	CASRPGTANTEAFF	TGTGCCAGTCGTCCCGGGACAGCGAACACTGAAGCTTTCTTT
.	.	TRBJ2-3	TRBV27	CASIPYLGLGGTDTQYF	TGTGCCAGCATTCCGTACCTGGGACTGGGGGGAACAGATACGCAGTATTTT
.	.	TRBJ2-2	TRBV29-1	CSVEVGYNTGELFF	TGCAGCGTTGAGGTCGGTTACAACACCGGGGAGCTGTTTTTT
.	TRBD1	TRBJ2-6	TRBV5-1	CASSLQGAAGANVLTF	TGCGCCAGCAGCTTGCAGGGGGCAGCTGGGGCCAACGTCCTGACTTTC
.	.	TRBJ2-5	TRBV28	CASSQPPMGETQYF	TGTGCCAGCAGCCAGCCACCTATGGGAGAGACCCAGTACTTC
.	.	TRBJ2-7	TRBV2	CASTGTYEQYF	TGTGCCAGTACAGGGACTTACGAGCAGTACTTC
.	.	TRBJ2-7	TRBV6-1	CASSELLTYEQYF	TGTGCCAGCAGTGAATTACTTACCTACGAGCAGTACTTC
.	TRBD2	TRBJ2-7	TRBV28	CASSLIAGEAGGSSYEQYF	TGTGCCAGCAGCCTGATAGCGGGAGAAGCTGGCGGAAGCTCCTACGAGCAGTACTTC
.	.	TRBJ1-1	TRBV7-2	CASSLSLNTEAFF	TGTGCCAGCAGCTTAAGCCTTAACACTGAAGCTTTCTTT
.	.	TRBJ1-1	TRBV6-1	CASSDQGPNTEAFF	TGTGCCAGCAGTGACCAGGGCCCGAACACTGAAGCTTTCTTT
few	TRBD2	TRBJ2-2	TRBV10-2	CASSARTRGGGGAGELFF	TGCGCCAGCAGTGCCCGGACTAGAGGTGGCGGCGGCGCCGGGGAGCTGTTTTTT
.	TRBD2	TRBJ2-1	TRBV7-9	CASSILAGGYNEQFF	TGTGCCAGCAGCATTTTAGCGGGAGGTTACAATGAGCAGTTCTTC
.	TRBD2	TRBJ2-7	TRBV5-4	CASSPGTTTYEQYF	TGTGCCAGCAGCCCCGGGACTACCACCTACGAGCAGTACTTC
.	.	TRBJ2-7	TRBV6-5	CASTPPDSSEQYF	TGTGCCAGCACCCCTCCTGACAGTTCCGAGCAGTACTTC
.	TRBD1	TRBJ2-7	TRBV27	CASSSTRTGGAGIYEQYF	TGTGCCAGCAGTTCTACACGGACAGGGGGCGCGGGTATCTACGAGCAGTACTTC
.	.	TRBJ2-7	TRBV11-2	CASSLQGKANYEQYF	TGTGCCAGCAGCTTACAAGGGAAGGCGAACTACGAGCAGTACTTC
.	.	TRBJ2-3	TRBV10-3	CAISSETDTQYF	TGTGCCATCAGCAGCGAAACAGATACGCAGTATTTT